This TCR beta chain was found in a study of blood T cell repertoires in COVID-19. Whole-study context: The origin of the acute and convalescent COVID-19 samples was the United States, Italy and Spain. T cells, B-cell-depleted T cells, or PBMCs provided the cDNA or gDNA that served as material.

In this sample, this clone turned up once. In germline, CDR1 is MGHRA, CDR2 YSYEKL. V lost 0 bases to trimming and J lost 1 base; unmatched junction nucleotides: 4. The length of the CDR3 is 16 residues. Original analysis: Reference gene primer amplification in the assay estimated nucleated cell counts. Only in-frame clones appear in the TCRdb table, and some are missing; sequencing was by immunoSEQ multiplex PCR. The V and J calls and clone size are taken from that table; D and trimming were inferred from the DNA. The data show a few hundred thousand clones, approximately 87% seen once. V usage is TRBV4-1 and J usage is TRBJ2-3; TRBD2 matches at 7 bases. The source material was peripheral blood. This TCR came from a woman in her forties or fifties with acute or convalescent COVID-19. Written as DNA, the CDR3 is TGCGCCAGCAGCCAAGAAGGGAGGGCCGGCACAGATACGCAGTATTTT. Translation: CASSQEGRAGTDTQYF.